One and the same sample provided the 8 T cell receptor beta chains below, sequenced in a study of Ad26.COV2.S vaccination and SARS-CoV-2 variants. Some clones are missing from TCRdb's copy, which holds only in-frame ones; the method was immunoSEQ multiplex PCR. The table shows 87,000 or so clones, with 82% occurring only once. The sample here was peripheral blood, taken after recovery from COVID-19. These receptors were taken from a human donor who had recovered from COVID-19.

The V and J genes are TRBV2 and TRBJ2-3; D is possibly TRBD2 (6 bases). The CDR3 has 14 amino acids. Germline lookup yields CDR1 SNHLY and CDR2 FYNNEI. Trimming pared 7 bases from V and 7 bases from J, leaving 18 bases between. The CDR3 spells CASNRLEAGNTQYF. The CDR3 DNA follows: TGTGCCAGCAACCGACTAGAGGCGGGAAATACGCAGTATTTT.

The rearrangement joins TRBV6-5 to TRBJ2-1, with 9 bases that match TRBD2. Germline V lookup: CDR1 MNHEY, CDR2 SVGAGI. This CDR3 contains 15 residues. V lost 7 bases, J lost 8 bases, and 12 bases stayed unmatched. CDR3 nucleotide sequence: TGTGCCAGCACCCAACCCAGCGGGAGGTGGCATGAGCAGTTCTTC. Its translation: CASTQPSGRWHEQFF.

This clone was counted a few times. The chain is built from TRBV5-4 and TRBJ2-1; TRBD1 or TRBD2 may be the D gene (5 bases each). Trimming pared 3 bases from V and 7 bases from J, leaving 17 bases between. The CDR3 has 15 residues. From germline, CDR1 is SGHNT and CDR2 YYREEE (reference sequence). CDR3 DNA: TGTGCCAGCAGCTCCCCCCGGGACCCAAGGAATGAGCAGTTCTTC. It encodes CASSSPRDPRNEQFF.

The rearrangement joins TRBV5-6 to TRBJ2-6; D gene uncertain. Between the trimmed V and J ends, which lost 2 bases and 2 bases, there was a span of 14 bases. Germline V gene lookup returns CDR1 SGHDT and CDR2 YYEEEE. The CDR3 is 17 residues long. CDR3 residues: CASSFPYYDAGANVLTF. The CDR3 region has the DNA TGTGCCAGCAGCTTCCCTTACTACGATGCTGGGGCCAACGTCCTGACTTTC.

This clone appeared once. The chain is built from TRBV2 and TRBJ2-3; tentative D call: TRBD2 (6 bases). Trimming cost V 8 bases and J 6 bases, with 18 bases left between them. The CDR3 is made up of 14 amino acids. Germline V gives CDR1 SNHLY, CDR2 FYNNEI. The CDR3 sequence: CASGGLPKGDTQYF. The CDR3 nucleotides are TGTGCCAGCGGGGGACTCCCAAAGGGGGATACGCAGTATTTT.

The V gene is TRBV9, the J gene TRBJ1-4; D gene unclear. The germline CDR1 and CDR2 sequences are SGDLS and YYNGEE. Trimming shortened V by 0 bases and J by 8 bases, and 20 bases separated the two germline ends. This CDR3 region has 17 residues. The CDR3 coding sequence is TGTGCCAGCAGCGTAGGTATAGGGTCACTGGCGGAGGAAAAACTGTTTTTT. It translates to CASSVGIGSLAEEKLFF.

This clone was recorded once. This CDR3 reads CASSLGLAGGTNEQFF. The DNA for the CDR3 is TGTGCCAGCTCATTGGGACTAGCGGGAGGAACTAATGAGCAGTTCTTC. The gene calls are TRBV18 and TRBJ2-1; 15 bases are shared with TRBD2. The J segment lost 7 bases and the V segment lost 5 bases, leaving 6 bases of the junction unmatched. The germline V gene has CDR1 KGHSH and CDR2 LQKENI. The CDR3 extends over 16 amino acids.

V is TRBV9 and J is TRBJ1-2; no definite D call. The CDR3 consists of 13 residues. The V and J ends lost 0 bases and 7 bases respectively, with 10 bases between them. Germline lookup yields CDR1 SGDLS and CDR2 YYNGEE. Here the CDR3 reads CASSVGETPGYTF. The CDR3 nucleotides are TGTGCCAGCAGCGTAGGGGAAACCCCTGGCTACACCTTC.